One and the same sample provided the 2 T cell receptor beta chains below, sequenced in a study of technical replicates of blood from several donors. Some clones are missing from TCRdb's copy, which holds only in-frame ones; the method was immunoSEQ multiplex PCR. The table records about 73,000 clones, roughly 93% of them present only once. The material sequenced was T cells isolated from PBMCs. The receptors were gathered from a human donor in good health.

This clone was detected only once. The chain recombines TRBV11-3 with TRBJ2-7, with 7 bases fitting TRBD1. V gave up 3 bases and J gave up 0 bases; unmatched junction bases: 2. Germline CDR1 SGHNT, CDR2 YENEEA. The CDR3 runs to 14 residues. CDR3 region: CASSFRDSSYEQYF. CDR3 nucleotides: TGTGCCAGCAGCTTCCGGGACAGCTCCTACGAGCAGTACTTC.

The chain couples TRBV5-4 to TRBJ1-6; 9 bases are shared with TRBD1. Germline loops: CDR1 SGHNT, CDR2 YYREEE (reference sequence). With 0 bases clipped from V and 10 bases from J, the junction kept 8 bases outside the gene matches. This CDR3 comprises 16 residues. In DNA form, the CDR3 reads TGTGCCAGCAGCTTGGGGGGACAGGGAGGGTACTCACCCCTCCACTTT. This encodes CASSLGGQGGYSPLHF. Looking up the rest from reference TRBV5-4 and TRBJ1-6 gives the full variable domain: ETGVTQSPTHLIKTRGQQVTLRCSSQSGHNTVSWYQQALGQGPQFIFQYYREEENGRGNFPPRFSGLQFPNYSSELNVNALELDDSALYLCASSLGGQGGYSPLHFGNGTRLTVT.